The clone carrying this TCR beta chain was found a few times. Its antigen is unidentified. Trimming shortened V by 0 bases and J by 5 bases, and 10 bases separated the two germline ends. The CDR3 totals 14 residues. CDR1 and CDR2 from the germline V gene are ENHRY and SYGVKD. This record belongs to a study of sequential checkpoint blockade in melanoma. Using immunoSEQ multiplex PCR, the repertoire was profiled, and TCRdb retains in-frame clones only, with some absent. The sample comprises around 2,000 clones, 23% of which are singletons, and roughly 15% rests with the top ten. As to treatment: randomized to nivolumab then ipilimumab (arm A) or the reverse (arm B). Study results and caveats: In arm A, pretreatment tumor clonality was associated with response.

The material sequenced was tumor tissue (inferred from file names), taken from a patient given nivolumab and ipilimumab in sequence. This TCR was recovered from a human donor with melanoma. V gene TRBV10-3 combines with J gene TRBJ1-2; D call uncertain. The CDR3, as DNA: TGTGCCATCAGTGAGTCTGCAGCCCTATATGGCTACACCTTC. This translates into CAISESAALYGYTF.